A single sample is the source of the 29 T cell receptor beta chains below, sequenced in a study of immune evolution from preneoplasia to lung adenocarcinoma (dated by TCRdb to the early 2020s). Receptors were amplified or captured by the immunoSEQ multiplex PCR assay. The table was pulled from immuneACCESS by TCRdb, which kept in-frame rearrangements only. Such tables lose some clones; where checked, under half of the loss comes from unresolved V genes, and the rest has no known cause. The sample table holds fewer than 2,000 clones, of which 70% to 85% were seen once. About 8.3% of the sample belongs to the ten largest clones. Sequencing was performed on FFPE tissue from an adenomatous hyperplasia lung lesion. The cell subset or site tag for this specimen amounts to: atypical adenomatous hyperplasia (AAH), lung preneoplasia. These receptors were obtained from an older donor with lung adenocarcinoma.

V usage is TRBV29-1 and J usage is TRBJ2-7; 10 bases are shared with TRBD2. Looked up from germline, CDR1 is SQVTM and CDR2 is ANQGSEA. This CDR3 comprises 15 residues. V dropped 3 bases and J dropped 5; count of bases not matched to a gene: 10. For the CDR3, the DNA is TGCAGCGTTGATCTACTAGCGGGACCCCATCACGAGCAGTACTTC. Protein product: CSVDLLAGPHHEQYF.

Here the CDR3 reads CSRQLGYEQYF. In DNA form, the CDR3 reads TGCAGTCGTCAACTTGGATACGAGCAGTACTTC. This chain connects TRBV20-1 to TRBJ2-7; D is unclear. Per the germline V gene, CDR1 is DFQATT and CDR2 is SNEGSKA (reference sequence). V lost 8 bases and J lost 4, with 12 bases in between. The CDR3 loop spans 11 amino acids.

The V and J genes are TRBV5-1 and TRBJ1-1; D may be TRBD1 (6 bases). The ends were cut back, 0 bases at V and 2 bases at J, with 8 bases in the middle. Germline V lookup: CDR1 SGHRS, CDR2 YFSETQ. This CDR3 is built from 14 residues. CDR3 protein: CASSLEGGNTEAFF. The CDR3 DNA reads as TGCGCCAGCAGCTTGGAAGGGGGAAACACTGAAGCTTTCTTT.

This clone has only a few counts. The chain carries TRBV4-3 and TRBJ2-2; unclear D gene. V was clipped by 3 bases and J by 1 base, with 9 bases between them. The CDR3 loop spans 15 amino acids. Germline V gives CDR1 LGHNA, CDR2 YSLEER. The CDR3 reads CASSQYPQNTGELFF. CDR3 bases: TGCGCCAGCAGCCAGTATCCACAGAACACCGGGGAGCTGTTTTTT.

The V gene is TRBV28, the J gene TRBJ2-5, with TRBD2 as a possible D gene (5 bases). Germline V lookup: CDR1 MDHEN, CDR2 SYDVKM. The CDR3 totals 13 residues. Trimming removed 6 bases from V and 0 bases from J, with 8 bases in between. CDR3 nucleotides: TGTGCCAGCAGCCGAGGGTACCAAGAGACCCAGTACTTC. Its translation is CASSRGYQETQYF. Drawing the rest from reference TRBV28 and TRBJ2-5, the complete variable domain is DVKVTQSSRYLVKRTGEKVFLECVQDMDHENMFWYRQDPGLGLRLIYFSYDVKMKEKGDIPEGYSVSREKKERFSLILESASTNQTSMYLCASSRGYQETQYFGPGTRLLVL.

This chain joins TRBV5-3 and TRBJ2-7; 8 bases map to TRBD2. TRBV5-3 is an ORF for which the function is uncertain. This CDR3 is built from 16 residues. The ends lost 1 base at V and 4 bases at J; junction bases unmatched: 10. CDR3 in DNA: TGTGCCAGAAGCTTGTACGGGAGGGCCTTCATTTACGAGCAGTACTTC. Encoded protein: CARSLYGRAFIYEQYF.

This chain uses TRBV6-5 with TRBJ2-7; D assignment may be TRBD1 or TRBD2 (5 bases each). Germline-derived CDR1 and CDR2 are MNHEY and SVGAGI. V gave up 5 bases and J gave up 5 bases, with 16 bases separating them. The CDR3 is 14 residues long. Here the CDR3 reads CASSRDGPLDEQYF. The CDR3 DNA reads as TGTGCCAGCAGTCGGGACGGACCTCTGGACGAGCAGTACTTC.

The rearrangement links TRBV21-1 to TRBJ1-2; TRBD1 is the table's D call and was not checked against the DNA. TRBV21-1 has pseudogene status. The CDR3 has 14 amino acids. The CDR3 bases are TGTGCCAGCAGCAAAGGGGCCAGAAGATATGGCTACACCTTC. Translated: CASSKGARRYGYTF.

J is TRBJ2-1 and V is TRBV5-1; 7 bases are a match to TRBD1. V trimming: 4 bases; J trimming: 9 bases; junction bases outside the gene matches: 13. This CDR3 region has 15 residues. Germline V CDR1 and CDR2: SGHRS, YFSETQ. CDR3 loop: CASSHDRVGRGEQFF. DNA for the CDR3: TGCGCCAGCAGCCATGACAGGGTGGGCAGGGGTGAGCAGTTCTTC.

The chain recombines TRBV21-1 with TRBJ2-7; the listed D gene, TRBD1, was not tested against the DNA. TRBV21-1 is a pseudogene segment. The CDR3 is 16 amino acids. CDR3 amino acids: CASSKAPQGGAYEQYF. Written as DNA, the CDR3 is TGTGCCAGCAGCAAAGCCCCTCAGGGGGGCGCCTACGAGCAGTACTTC.

The chain joins TRBV7-2 to TRBJ1-4; D unclear. The CDR3 totals 15 residues. The germline gives CDR1 SGHTA, CDR2 FQGNSA. Trimming removed 6 bases at V and 1 base at J, with 12 bases between. The CDR3 DNA follows: TGTGCCAGCAGTCCCAGACTGATAACTAATGAAAAACTGTTTTTT. Translated: CASSPRLITNEKLFF.

The V and J genes are TRBV2 and TRBJ2-5; possibly TRBD1 for D (5 bases). Germline values: CDR1 SNHLY, CDR2 FYNNEI. This CDR3 contains 15 residues. V was trimmed by 6 bases and J by 4 bases, leaving 18 bases between them. The CDR3 DNA is TGTGCCAGCAGAAGTTTGGGGCCCACGGGAGAGACCCAGTACTTC. It specifies CASRSLGPTGETQYF.

The chain carries TRBV19 and TRBJ1-2, with D perhaps TRBD1 (6 bases). The germline V and J ends were trimmed by 5 bases and 1 base, with 11 bases remaining between them. Germline CDR1 LNHDA, CDR2 SQIVND (reference sequence). The CDR3 extends over 14 amino acids. The CDR3 here is CASSPAGVNYGYTF. The CDR3 bases are TGTGCCAGTAGTCCGGCAGGGGTTAACTATGGCTACACCTTC. Using reference TRBV19 and TRBJ1-2 for the parts outside the CDR3, the full variable domain is DGGITQSPKYLFRKEGQNVTLSCEQNLNHDAMYWYRQDPGQGLRLIYYSQIVNDFQKGDIAEGYSVSREKKESFPLTVTSAQKNPTAFYLCASSPAGVNYGYTFGSGTRLTVV.

The chain employs TRBV19 and TRBJ2-5, with 8 nucleotides matching TRBD1. The CDR3 totals 16 residues. V lost 1 base to trimming and J lost 5 bases; unmatched junction nucleotides: 9. Germline V CDR1 and CDR2: LNHDA, SQIVND (reference sequence). The CDR3 nucleotides read TGTGCCAGTAGTATAGTGTCAGGACAGGGTTTGGAGACCCAGTACTTC. Its translation: CASSIVSGQGLETQYF.

This clone was seen a single time. V and J are TRBV28 and TRBJ2-2; no reliable D call. CDR3 length: 11 residues. Germline V lookup: CDR1 MDHEN, CDR2 SYDVKM. The CDR3 nucleotides are TGTGCAGAAGGCGACACCGGGGAGCTGTTTTTT. Translation gives CAEGDTGELFF.

This clone was seen more than once but under ten times. This sequence joins TRBV27 and TRBJ2-1, with TRBD2 matching over 9 bases. The CDR3 extends over 15 amino acids. Trimming at V came to 1 base and at J to 7 bases, leaving 5 bases not matched to a gene. Germline CDR1 is MNHEY and CDR2 is SMNVEV (reference sequence). The CDR3 nucleotides read TGTGCCAGCAGTTTATGGGGGACTAGCAATAATGAGCAGTTCTTC. Protein product: CASSLWGTSNNEQFF.

The rearrangement uses TRBV5-1 and TRBJ2-7; TRBD1 is a possible D gene (5 bases). CDR1 and CDR2 (germline): SGHRS, YFSETQ. Deletions cut 0 bases from V and 12 bases from J, with 13 bases between. This CDR3 spans 12 amino acids. CDR3 loop: CASSLEGQGWYF. CDR3 coding DNA: TGCGCCAGCAGCTTGGAGGGGCAGGGCTGGTACTTC.

V usage is TRBV30 and J usage is TRBJ1-1; 8 bases match TRBD1. CDR1 and CDR2 from the germline V gene are GTSNPN and SVGIG (reference sequence). The CDR3 sequence is 14 residues long. With V trimmed by 8 bases and J by 1 base, 9 bases remained unmatched. This CDR3 reads CATTGVGQNTEAFF. CDR3 bases: TGTGCCACGACAGGGGTGGGTCAGAACACTGAAGCTTTCTTT.

The CDR3 is CASSISRVVGELFF. The CDR3 nucleotides read TGTGCCAGTAGTATTAGTCGGGTCGTCGGGGAGCTGTTTTTT. The rearrangement links TRBV19 to TRBJ2-2; D not resolved. V gave up 3 bases and J gave up 7 bases, with 12 bases separating them. CDR1 and CDR2 (germline): LNHDA, SQIVND (reference sequence). CDR3 size: 14 residues.

This chain uses TRBV7-2 with TRBJ2-2; no definite D call. The germline V and J ends were trimmed by 4 bases and 6 bases, with 12 bases remaining between them. Germline V CDR1 and CDR2: SGHTA, FQGNSA. The CDR3 is 14 amino acids. CDR3: CASSSTRRAGELFF. In DNA, the CDR3 is TGTGCCAGCAGCTCTACTCGTAGGGCCGGGGAGCTGTTTTTT.

CDR3 region: CASSDSATGNTEAFF. The CDR3 DNA reads as TGTGCCAGCAGTGACTCGGCGACAGGGAACACTGAAGCTTTCTTT. This rearrangement joins TRBV6-4 to TRBJ1-1, with D possibly being TRBD1 (6 bases). Trimming left V 0 bases short and J 1 base short, with 9 bases between. Looked up from germline, CDR1 is MRHNA and CDR2 is SNTAGT. The CDR3 has 15 residues.

This clone was observed once. The chain joins TRBV5-6 to TRBJ2-7; TRBD2 aligns across 10 bases. The germline V gene has CDR1 SGHDT and CDR2 YYEEEE. Germline trimming cut 4 bases from V and 5 bases from J; bases unmatched to any gene: 15. The CDR3 is 17 residues long. The CDR3 protein is CASSTPNGLAGVNEQYF. CDR3 DNA: TGTGCCAGCAGCACCCCCAATGGGCTAGCGGGGGTAAACGAGCAGTACTTC.

The rearrangement uses TRBV10-2 and TRBJ1-1; D perhaps matches TRBD1 (6 bases). Trimming stripped 8 bases from V and 6 bases from J, with 19 bases between. CDR1 is WSHSY, CDR2 SAAADI, per germline. The CDR3 runs 14 residues. The CDR3 nucleotides read TGCGCCAGCCGTAGGGGGGGCGTAGGCTCTGAAGCTTTCTTT. It codes for CASRRGGVGSEAFF.

The V gene is TRBV4-1, the J gene TRBJ1-2; TRBD1 agrees at 7 bases. The length of the CDR3 is 16 residues. In germline, CDR1 is MGHRA, CDR2 YSYEKL. V lost 0 bases, J lost 3 bases, and 7 bases stayed unmatched. The CDR3 region is CASSQESTGAHYGYTF. The CDR3 nucleotides read TGCGCCAGCAGCCAAGAGTCTACAGGGGCACACTATGGCTACACCTTC.

The chain employs TRBV7-9 and TRBJ1-5, with D maybe TRBD1 (5 bases). The germline V gene encodes CDR1 SEHNR and CDR2 FQNEAQ (reference sequence). This CDR3 comprises 14 residues. Trimming shortened V by 4 bases and J by 8 bases, and 15 bases separated the two germline ends. CDR3 nucleotide sequence: TGTGCCAGCAGCTCCTCAGGGTGGGGGGAGCCCCAGCATTTT. It specifies CASSSSGWGEPQHF.

This clone appeared a single time. The rearrangement uses TRBV29-1 and TRBJ2-2; TRBD1 matches 7 bases. This CDR3 comprises 13 residues. The junction had 6 bases not matched to a gene; V was cut back by 7 bases and J by 4 bases. Per germline, CDR1 SQVTM and CDR2 ANQGSEA. The CDR3 protein is CSARQGPTGELFF. CDR3 bases: TGCAGCGCCCGACAGGGCCCCACCGGGGAGCTGTTTTTT.

The V gene is TRBV6-4, the J gene TRBJ2-7; 13 positions agree with TRBD2. CDR3 size: 18 residues. The V segment lost 5 bases and the J segment 4 bases; nucleotides outside the gene matches: 14. CDR1 and CDR2 (germline): MRHNA, SNTAGT. Here the CDR3 DNA reads TGTGCCAGCAGTTTTCTGACTAGCGGGAGGCCGCGATCTTACGAGCAGTACTTC. Its translation: CASSFLTSGRPRSYEQYF.

This clone showed up just a few times. The rearrangement links TRBV2 to TRBJ2-7; 7 nucleotides agree with TRBD1. CDR1 is SNHLY, CDR2 FYNNEI, per germline. This CDR3 is 16 amino acids long. The trim removed 6 bases at V and 1 base at J, leaving 12 bases unmatched. CDR3 region: CASSTGTVLISYEQYF. The CDR3 DNA reads as TGTGCCAGCAGCACCGGGACAGTCCTAATATCCTACGAGCAGTACTTC.

This chain uses TRBV10-2 with TRBJ2-2; 8 positions match TRBD2. Germline V CDR1 and CDR2: WSHSY, SAAADI. With V trimmed by 2 bases and J by 1 base, 6 bases remained unmatched. The CDR3 has 17 amino acids. The CDR3 DNA is TGCGCCAGCAGTGAGACTAGCGGTAGACTGAACACCGGGGAGCTGTTTTTT. Amino acids: CASSETSGRLNTGELFF.